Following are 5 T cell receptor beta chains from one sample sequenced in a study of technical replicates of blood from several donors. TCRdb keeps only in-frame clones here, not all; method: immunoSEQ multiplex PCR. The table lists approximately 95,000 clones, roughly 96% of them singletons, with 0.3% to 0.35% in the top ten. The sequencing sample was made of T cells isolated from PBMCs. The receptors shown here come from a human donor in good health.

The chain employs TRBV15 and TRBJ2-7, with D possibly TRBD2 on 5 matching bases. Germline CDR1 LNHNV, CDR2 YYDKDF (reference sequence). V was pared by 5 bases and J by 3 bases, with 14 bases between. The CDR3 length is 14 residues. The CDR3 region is CATSPTRVFYEQYF. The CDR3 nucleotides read TGTGCCACCAGCCCTACTAGGGTGTTCTACGAGCAGTACTTC.

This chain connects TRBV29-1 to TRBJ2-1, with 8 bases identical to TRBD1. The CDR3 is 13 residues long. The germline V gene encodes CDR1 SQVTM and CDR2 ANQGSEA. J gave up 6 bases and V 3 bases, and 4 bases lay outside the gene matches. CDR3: CSVDRGQGNEQFF. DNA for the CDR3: TGCAGCGTTGACAGGGGGCAGGGCAATGAGCAGTTCTTC.

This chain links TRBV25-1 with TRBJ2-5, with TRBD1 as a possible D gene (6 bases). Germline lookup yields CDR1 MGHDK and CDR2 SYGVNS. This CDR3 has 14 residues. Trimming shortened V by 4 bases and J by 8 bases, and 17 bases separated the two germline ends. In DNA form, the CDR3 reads TGTGCCAGCAGTGTGGGGCAGGGGATCGGAACCCAGTACTTC. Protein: CASSVGQGIGTQYF.

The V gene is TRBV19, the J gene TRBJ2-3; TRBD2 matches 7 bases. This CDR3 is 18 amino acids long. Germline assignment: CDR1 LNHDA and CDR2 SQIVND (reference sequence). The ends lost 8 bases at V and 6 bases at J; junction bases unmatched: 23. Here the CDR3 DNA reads TGTGCCAGTTCGGGGGGTCGGGCGTTTGGTGATTGGATCGATACGCAGTATTTT. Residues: CASSGGRAFGDWIDTQYF.

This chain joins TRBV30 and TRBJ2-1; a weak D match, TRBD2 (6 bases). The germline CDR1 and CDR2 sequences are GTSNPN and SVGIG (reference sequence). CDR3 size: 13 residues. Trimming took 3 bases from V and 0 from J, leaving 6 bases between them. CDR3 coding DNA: TGTGCCTGGAGCGGGGGCTCCTACAATGAGCAGTTCTTC. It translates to CAWSGGSYNEQFF.